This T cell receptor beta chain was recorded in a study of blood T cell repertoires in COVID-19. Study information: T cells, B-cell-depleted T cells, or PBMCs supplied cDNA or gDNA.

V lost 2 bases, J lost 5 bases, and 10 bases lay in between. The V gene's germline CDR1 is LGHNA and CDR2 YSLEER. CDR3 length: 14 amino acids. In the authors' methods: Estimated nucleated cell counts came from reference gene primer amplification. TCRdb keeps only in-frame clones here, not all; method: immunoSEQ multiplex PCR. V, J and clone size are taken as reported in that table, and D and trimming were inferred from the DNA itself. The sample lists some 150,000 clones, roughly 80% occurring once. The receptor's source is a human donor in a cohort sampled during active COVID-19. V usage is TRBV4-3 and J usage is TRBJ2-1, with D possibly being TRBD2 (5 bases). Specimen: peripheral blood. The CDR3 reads CASSQSEGDNEQFF. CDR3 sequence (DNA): TGCGCCAGCAGCCAAAGTGAGGGTGACAATGAGCAGTTCTTC.